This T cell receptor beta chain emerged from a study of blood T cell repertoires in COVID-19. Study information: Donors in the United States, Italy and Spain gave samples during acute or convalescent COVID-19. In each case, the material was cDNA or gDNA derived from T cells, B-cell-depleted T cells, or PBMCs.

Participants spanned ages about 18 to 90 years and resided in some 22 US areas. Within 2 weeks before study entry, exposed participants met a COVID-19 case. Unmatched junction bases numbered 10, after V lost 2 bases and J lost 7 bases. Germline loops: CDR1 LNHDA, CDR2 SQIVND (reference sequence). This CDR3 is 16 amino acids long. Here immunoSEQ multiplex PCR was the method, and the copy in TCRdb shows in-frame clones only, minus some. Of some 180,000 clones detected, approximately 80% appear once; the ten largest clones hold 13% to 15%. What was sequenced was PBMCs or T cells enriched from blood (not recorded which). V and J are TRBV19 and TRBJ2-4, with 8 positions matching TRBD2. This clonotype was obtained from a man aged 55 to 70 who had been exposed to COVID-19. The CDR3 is CASSIPRLAGGNIQYF. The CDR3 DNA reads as TGTGCCAGTAGTATACCGCGGCTAGCGGGTGGGAACATTCAGTACTTC. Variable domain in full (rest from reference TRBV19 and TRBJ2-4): DGGITQSPKYLFRKEGQNVTLSCEQNLNHDAMYWYRQDPGQGLRLIYYSQIVNDFQKGDIAEGYSVSREKKESFPLTVTSAQKNPTAFYLCASSIPRLAGGNIQYFGAGTRLSVL.